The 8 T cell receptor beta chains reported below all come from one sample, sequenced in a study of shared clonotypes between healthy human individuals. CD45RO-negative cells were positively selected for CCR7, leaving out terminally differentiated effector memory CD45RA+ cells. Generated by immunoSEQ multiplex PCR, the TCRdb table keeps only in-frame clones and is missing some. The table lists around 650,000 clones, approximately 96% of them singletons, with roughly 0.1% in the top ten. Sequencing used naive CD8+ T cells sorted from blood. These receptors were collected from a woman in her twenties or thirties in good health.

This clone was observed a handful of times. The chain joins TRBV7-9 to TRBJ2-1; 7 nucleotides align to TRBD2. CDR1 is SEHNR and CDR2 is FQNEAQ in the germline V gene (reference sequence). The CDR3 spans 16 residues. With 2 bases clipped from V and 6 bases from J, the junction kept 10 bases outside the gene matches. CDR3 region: CASSLHTAGVPNEQFF. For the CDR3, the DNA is TGTGCCAGCAGCTTACATACGGCGGGAGTCCCCAATGAGCAGTTCTTC.

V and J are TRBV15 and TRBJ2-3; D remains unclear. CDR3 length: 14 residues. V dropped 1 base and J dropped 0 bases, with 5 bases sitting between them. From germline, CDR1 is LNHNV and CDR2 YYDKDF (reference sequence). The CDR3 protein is CATSRVVSTDTQYF. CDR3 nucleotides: TGTGCCACCAGCAGAGTTGTGAGCACAGATACGCAGTATTTT. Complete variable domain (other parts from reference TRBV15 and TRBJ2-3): DAMVIQNPRYQVTQFGKPVTLSCSQTLNHNVMYWYQQKSSQAPKLLFHYYDKDFNNEADTPDNFQSRRPNTSFCFLDIRSPGLGDTAMYLCATSRVVSTDTQYFGPGTRLTVL.

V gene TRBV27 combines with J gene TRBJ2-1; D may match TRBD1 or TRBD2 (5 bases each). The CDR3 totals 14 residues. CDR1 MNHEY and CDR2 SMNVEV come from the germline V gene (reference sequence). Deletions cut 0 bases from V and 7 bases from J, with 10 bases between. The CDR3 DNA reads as TGTGCCAGCAGTTTATCCGGGACGGTGAATGAGCAGTTCTTC. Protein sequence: CASSLSGTVNEQFF.

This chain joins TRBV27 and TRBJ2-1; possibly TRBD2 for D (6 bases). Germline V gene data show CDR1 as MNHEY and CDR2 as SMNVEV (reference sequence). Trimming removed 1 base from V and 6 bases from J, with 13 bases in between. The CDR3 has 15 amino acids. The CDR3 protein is CASSLLGGTGNEQFF. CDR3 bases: TGTGCCAGCAGTTTATTGGGGGGAACGGGCAATGAGCAGTTCTTC.

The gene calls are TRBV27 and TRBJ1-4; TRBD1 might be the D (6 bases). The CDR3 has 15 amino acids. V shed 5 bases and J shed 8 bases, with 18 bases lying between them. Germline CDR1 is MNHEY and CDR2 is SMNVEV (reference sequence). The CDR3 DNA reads TGTGCCAGCAGTAACCGGGACACAGGAGGGGAAAAACTGTTTTTT. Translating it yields CASSNRDTGGEKLFF.

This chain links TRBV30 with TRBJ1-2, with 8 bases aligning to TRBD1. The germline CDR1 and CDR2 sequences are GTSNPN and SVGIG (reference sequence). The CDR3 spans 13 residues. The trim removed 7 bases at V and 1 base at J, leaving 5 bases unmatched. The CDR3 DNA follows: TGTGCCTCACAGGGGGGGAGTAACTATGGCTACACCTTC. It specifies CASQGGSNYGYTF.

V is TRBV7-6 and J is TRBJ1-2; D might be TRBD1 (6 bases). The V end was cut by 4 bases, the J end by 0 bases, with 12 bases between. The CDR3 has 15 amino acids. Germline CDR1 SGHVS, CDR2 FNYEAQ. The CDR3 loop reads CASSSQTGPNYGYTF. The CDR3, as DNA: TGTGCCAGCAGCTCCCAGACAGGACCTAACTATGGCTACACCTTC.

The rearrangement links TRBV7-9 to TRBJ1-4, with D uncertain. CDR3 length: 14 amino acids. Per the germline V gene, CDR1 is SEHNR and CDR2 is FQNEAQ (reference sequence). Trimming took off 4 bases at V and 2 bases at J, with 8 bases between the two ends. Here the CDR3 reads CASSSDWTNEKLFF. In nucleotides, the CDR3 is TGTGCCAGCAGCTCGGACTGGACTAATGAAAAACTGTTTTTT.